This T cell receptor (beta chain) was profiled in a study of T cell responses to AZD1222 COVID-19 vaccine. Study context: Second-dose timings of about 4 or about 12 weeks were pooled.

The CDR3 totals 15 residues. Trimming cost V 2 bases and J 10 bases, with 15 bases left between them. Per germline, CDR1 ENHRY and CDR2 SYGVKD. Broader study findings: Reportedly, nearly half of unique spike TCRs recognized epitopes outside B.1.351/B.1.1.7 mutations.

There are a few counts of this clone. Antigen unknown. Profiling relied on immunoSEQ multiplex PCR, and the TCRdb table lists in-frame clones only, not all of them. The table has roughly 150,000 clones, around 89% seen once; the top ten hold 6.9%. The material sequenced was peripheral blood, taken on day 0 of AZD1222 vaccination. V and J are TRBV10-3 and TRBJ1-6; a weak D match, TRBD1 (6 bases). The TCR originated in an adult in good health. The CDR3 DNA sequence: TGTGCCATCAGTGAGAGTACAGGGATGAGGTCACCCCTCCACTTT. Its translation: CAISESTGMRSPLHF.